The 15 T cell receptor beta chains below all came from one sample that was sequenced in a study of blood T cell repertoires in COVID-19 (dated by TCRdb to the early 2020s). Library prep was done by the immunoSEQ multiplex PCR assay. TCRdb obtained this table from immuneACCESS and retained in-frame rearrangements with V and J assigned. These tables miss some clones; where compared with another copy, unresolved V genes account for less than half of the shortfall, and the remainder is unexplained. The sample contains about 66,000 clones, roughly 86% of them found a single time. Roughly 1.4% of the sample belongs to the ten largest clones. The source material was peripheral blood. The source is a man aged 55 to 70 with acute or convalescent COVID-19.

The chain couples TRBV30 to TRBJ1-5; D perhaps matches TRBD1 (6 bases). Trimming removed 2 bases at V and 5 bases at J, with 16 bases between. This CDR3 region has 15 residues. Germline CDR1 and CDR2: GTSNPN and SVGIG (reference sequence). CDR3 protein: CAWSPGGLFDQPQHF. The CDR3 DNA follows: TGTGCCTGGAGTCCCGGGGGGCTATTCGATCAGCCCCAGCATTTT.

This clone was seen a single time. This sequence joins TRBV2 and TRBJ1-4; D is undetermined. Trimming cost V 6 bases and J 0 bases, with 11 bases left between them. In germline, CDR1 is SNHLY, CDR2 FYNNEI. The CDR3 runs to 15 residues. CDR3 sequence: CASSPTRSTNEKLFF. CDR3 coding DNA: TGTGCCAGCAGCCCCACGAGGTCAACTAATGAAAAACTGTTTTTT.

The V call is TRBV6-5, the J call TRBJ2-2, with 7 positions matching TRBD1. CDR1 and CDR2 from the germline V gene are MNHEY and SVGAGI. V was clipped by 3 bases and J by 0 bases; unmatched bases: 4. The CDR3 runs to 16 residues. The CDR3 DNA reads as TGTGCCAGCAGTTATCAGACAGGGTCGAACACCGGGGAGCTGTTTTTT. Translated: CASSYQTGSNTGELFF.

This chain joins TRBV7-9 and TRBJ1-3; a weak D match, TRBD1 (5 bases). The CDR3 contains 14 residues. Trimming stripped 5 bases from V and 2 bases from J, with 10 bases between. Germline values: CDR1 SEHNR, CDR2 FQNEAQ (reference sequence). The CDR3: CASSDSYPGNTIYF. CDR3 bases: TGTGCCAGCAGCGACAGTTACCCTGGAAACACCATATATTTT.

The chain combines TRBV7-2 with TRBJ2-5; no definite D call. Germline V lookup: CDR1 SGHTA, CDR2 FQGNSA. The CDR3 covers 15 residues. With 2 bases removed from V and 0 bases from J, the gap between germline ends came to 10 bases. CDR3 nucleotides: TGTGCCAGCAGCTTAACCGACACCTACCAAGAGACCCAGTACTTC. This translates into CASSLTDTYQETQYF.

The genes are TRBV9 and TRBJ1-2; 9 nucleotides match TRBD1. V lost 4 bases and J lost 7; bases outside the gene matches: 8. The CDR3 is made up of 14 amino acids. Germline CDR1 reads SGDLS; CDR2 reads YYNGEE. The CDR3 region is CASSRPGTGRGYTF. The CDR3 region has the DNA TGTGCCAGCAGCCGACCCGGGACAGGGCGTGGCTACACCTTC.

The CDR3 bases are TGTGCCAGCAGCCTGGGGACAGGGGCCTACGAGCAGTACTTC. Encoded protein: CASSLGTGAYEQYF. The J gene is TRBJ2-7, the V gene TRBV3-1 (or the pseudogene TRBV3-2), with 10 bases that match TRBD1. The germline CDR1 and CDR2 sequences are LGHDT and YNNKEL (reference sequence). The CDR3 totals 14 residues. Losses at the gene ends were 4 bases for V and 2 bases for J; bases not matched to a gene: 2.

The CDR3 DNA reads as TGTGCCAGCAGTTCCGGGACAGGGGTGGTGCGGTTCTTC. Translating it yields CASSSGTGVVRFF. This rearrangement joins TRBV6-5 to TRBJ2-1, with 10 bases fitting TRBD1. Germline lookup yields CDR1 MNHEY and CDR2 SVGAGI. This CDR3 is built from 13 residues. The V segment lost 4 bases and the J segment 15 bases; nucleotides outside the gene matches: 9.

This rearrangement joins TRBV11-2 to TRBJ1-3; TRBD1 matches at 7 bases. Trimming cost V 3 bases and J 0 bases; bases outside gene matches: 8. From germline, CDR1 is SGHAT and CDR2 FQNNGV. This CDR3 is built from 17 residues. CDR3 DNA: TGTGCCAGCAGCTTCACAGGGGTCGTAATCTCTGGAAACACCATATATTTT. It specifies CASSFTGVVISGNTIYF.

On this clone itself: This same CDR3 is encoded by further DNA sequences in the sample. In DNA form, the CDR3 reads TGTGCCAGCACCACGACAGGGGGGAGATCACCCCTCCACTTT. Its translation: CASTTTGGRSPLHF. The gene calls are TRBV6-5 and TRBJ1-6, with 9 positions matching TRBD1. With 7 bases clipped from V and 10 bases from J, the junction kept 8 bases outside the gene matches. The germline V gene encodes CDR1 MNHEY and CDR2 SVGAGI. The CDR3 is 14 amino acids.

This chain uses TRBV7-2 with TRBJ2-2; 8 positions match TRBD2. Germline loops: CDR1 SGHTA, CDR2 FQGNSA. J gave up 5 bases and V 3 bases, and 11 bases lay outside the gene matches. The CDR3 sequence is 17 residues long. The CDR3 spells CASSLDSLTSVTGELFF. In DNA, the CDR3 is TGTGCCAGCAGCTTGGACTCGTTGACTAGCGTAACCGGGGAGCTGTTTTTT. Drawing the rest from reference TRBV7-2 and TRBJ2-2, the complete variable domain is GAGVSQSPSNKVTEKGKDVELRCDPISGHTALYWYRQSLGQGLEFLIYFQGNSAPDKSGLPSDRFSAERTGGSVSTLTIQRTQQEDSAVYLCASSLDSLTSVTGELFFGEGSRLTVL.

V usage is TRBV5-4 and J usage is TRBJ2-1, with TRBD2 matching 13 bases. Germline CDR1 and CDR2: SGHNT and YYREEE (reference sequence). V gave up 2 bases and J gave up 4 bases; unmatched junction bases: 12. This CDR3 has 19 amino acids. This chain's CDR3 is CASSFFLTSGGTWYNEQFF. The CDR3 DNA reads TGTGCCAGCAGCTTCTTTTTGACTAGCGGGGGGACATGGTACAATGAGCAGTTCTTC.

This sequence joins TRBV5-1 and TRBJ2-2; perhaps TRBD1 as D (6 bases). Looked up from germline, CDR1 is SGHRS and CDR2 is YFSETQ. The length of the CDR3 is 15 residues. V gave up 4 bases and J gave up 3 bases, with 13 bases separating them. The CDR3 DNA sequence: TGCGCCAGCAGCGAGACAGGTTTGGACACCGGGGAGCTGTTTTTT. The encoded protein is CASSETGLDTGELFF.

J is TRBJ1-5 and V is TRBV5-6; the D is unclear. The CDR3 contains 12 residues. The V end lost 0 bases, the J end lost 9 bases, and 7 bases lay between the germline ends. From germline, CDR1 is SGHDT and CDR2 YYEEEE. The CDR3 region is CASSLDAGPQHF. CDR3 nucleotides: TGTGCCAGCAGCTTGGATGCCGGGCCCCAGCATTTT.

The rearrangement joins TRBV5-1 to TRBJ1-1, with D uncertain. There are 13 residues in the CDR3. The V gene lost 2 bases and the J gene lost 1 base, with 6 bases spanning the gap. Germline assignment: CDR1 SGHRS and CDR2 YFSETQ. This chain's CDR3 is CASSFSGNTEAFF. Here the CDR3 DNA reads TGCGCCAGCAGCTTTTCAGGGAACACTGAAGCTTTCTTT.